The 3 T cell receptor beta chains below were found in one sample sequenced in a study of T cell responses to AZD1222 COVID-19 vaccine. Here immunoSEQ multiplex PCR was the method, and the copy in TCRdb shows in-frame clones only, minus some. The sample lists more than 110,000 clones; around nine tenths were seen once. Sequencing used peripheral blood, obtained on day 0 of AZD1222 vaccination. The receptor set was obtained from an adult in good health.

The chain carries TRBV15 and TRBJ2-2; D might be TRBD2 (6 bases). The CDR3 has 15 residues. Per germline, CDR1 LNHNV and CDR2 YYDKDF (reference sequence). The V gene lost 0 bases and the J gene lost 4 bases, with 9 bases spanning the gap. This CDR3 reads CATSREWDFTGELFF. The CDR3 nucleotides read TGTGCCACCAGCAGAGAGTGGGACTTCACCGGGGAGCTGTTTTTT.

The rearrangement joins TRBV18 to TRBJ2-7; no firm D call. This CDR3 contains 15 residues. Trimming pared 1 base from V and 0 bases from J, leaving 10 bases between. The V gene's germline CDR1 is KGHSH and CDR2 LQKENI. In nucleotides, the CDR3 is TGTGCCAGCTCACCACGGGATAGGGCCTCCTACGAGCAGTACTTC. Translation: CASSPRDRASYEQYF. Filled out from reference TRBV18 and TRBJ2-7, the complete variable domain reads NAGVMQNPRHLVRRRGQEARLRCSPMKGHSHVYWYRQLPEEGLKFMVYLQKENIIDESGMPKERFSAEFPKEGPSILRIQQVVRGDSAAYFCASSPRDRASYEQYFGPGTRLTVT.

The chain couples TRBV18 to TRBJ2-3, with 7 bases matching TRBD2. V was pared by 3 bases and J by 1 base, with 10 bases of the junction left unmatched. CDR3 length equals 17 residues. From germline, CDR1 is KGHSH and CDR2 LQKENI. The CDR3 bases are TGTGCCAGCTCACCGTCCGCGGGAGAATGGGGCACAGATACGCAGTATTTT. Translated, it gives CASSPSAGEWGTDTQYF.